This section outlines one T cell receptor (beta chain) sequence together with its context. Its target is unknown. Some clones are missing from TCRdb's copy, which holds only in-frame ones; the method was immunoSEQ multiplex PCR. Among 100,000 to 150,000 clones listed, approximately 94% were seen once. The CDR3 extends over 16 amino acids. The J segment lost 7 bases and the V segment lost 4 bases, leaving 12 bases of the junction unmatched. Germline V gene data show CDR1 as SGHAT and CDR2 as FQNNGV. The data were taken from a study of T cell responses to AZD1222 COVID-19 vaccine. Study-level findings and limits: There were mostly white British donors and more females than males, and clonal diversity was possibly underestimated. Receipt of two AZD1222 doses was followed by a rise in Spike-specific TCR breadth and depth. Targets within unmutated variant regions were reportedly found for nearly half of spike-specific TCRs.

The gene calls are TRBV11-2 and TRBJ2-1; 8 bases fit TRBD2. The TCR was taken from an adult in good health. This specimen was peripheral blood, taken on day 0 of AZD1222 vaccination. The CDR3 coding sequence is TGTGCCAGCAGCTCCTTCGGGGCGGGAGGCAGGAATGAGCAGTTCTTC. Protein product: CASSSFGAGGRNEQFF.